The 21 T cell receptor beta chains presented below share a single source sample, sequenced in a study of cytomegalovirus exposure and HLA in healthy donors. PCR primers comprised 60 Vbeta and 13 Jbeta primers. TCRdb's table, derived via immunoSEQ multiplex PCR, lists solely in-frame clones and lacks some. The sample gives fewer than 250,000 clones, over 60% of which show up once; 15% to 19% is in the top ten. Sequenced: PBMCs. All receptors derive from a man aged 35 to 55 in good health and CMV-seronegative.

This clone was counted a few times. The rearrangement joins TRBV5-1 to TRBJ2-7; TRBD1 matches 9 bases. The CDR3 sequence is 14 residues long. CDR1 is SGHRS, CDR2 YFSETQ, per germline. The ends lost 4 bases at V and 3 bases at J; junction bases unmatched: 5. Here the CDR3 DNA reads TGCGCCAGCAGCCCCGGGACAGGGTACTACGAGCAGTACTTC. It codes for CASSPGTGYYEQYF.

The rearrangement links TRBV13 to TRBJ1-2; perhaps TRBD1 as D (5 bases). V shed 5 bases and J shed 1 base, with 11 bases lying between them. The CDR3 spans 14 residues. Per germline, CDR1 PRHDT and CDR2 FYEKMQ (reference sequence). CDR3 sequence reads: CASSLMGLNYGYTF. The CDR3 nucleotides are TGTGCCAGCAGCCTAATGGGACTTAACTATGGCTACACCTTC.

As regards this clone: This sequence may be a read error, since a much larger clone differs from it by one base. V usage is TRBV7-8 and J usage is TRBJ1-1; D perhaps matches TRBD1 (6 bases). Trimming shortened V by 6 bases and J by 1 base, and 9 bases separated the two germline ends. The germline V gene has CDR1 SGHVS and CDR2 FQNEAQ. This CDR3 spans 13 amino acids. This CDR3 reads CASRRQENTEAFF. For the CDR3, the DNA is TGTGCCAGCAGACGACAGGAGAACACTGAAGCTTTCTTT.

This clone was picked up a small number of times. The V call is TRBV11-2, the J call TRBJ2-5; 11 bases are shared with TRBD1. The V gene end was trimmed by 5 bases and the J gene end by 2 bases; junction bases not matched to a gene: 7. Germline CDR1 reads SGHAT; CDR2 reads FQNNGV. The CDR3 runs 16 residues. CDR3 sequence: CASSTGDRGWQETQYF. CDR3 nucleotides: TGTGCCAGCAGCACTGGGGACAGGGGGTGGCAAGAGACCCAGTACTTC.

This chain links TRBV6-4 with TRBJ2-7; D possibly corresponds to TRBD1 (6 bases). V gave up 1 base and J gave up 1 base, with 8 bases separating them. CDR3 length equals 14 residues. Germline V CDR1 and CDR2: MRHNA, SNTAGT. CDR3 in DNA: TGTGCCAGCAGTGACTTGACAGGTTCCTACGAGCAGTACTTC. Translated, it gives CASSDLTGSYEQYF.

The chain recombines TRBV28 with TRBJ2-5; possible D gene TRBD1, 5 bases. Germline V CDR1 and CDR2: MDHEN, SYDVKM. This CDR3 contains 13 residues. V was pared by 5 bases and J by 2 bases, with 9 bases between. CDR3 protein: CASSQSGQETQYF. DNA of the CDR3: TGTGCCAGCAGTCAATCAGGGCAAGAGACCCAGTACTTC. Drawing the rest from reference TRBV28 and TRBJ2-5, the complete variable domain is DVKVTQSSRYLVKRTGEKVFLECVQDMDHENMFWYRQDPGLGLRLIYFSYDVKMKEKGDIPEGYSVSREKKERFSLILESASTNQTSMYLCASSQSGQETQYFGPGTRLLVL.

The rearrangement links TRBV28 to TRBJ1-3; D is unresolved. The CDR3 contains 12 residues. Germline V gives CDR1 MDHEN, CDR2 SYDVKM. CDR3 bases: TGTGGTCACTCCCGCCCCGGAAACACCATATATTTT. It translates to CGHSRPGNTIYF.

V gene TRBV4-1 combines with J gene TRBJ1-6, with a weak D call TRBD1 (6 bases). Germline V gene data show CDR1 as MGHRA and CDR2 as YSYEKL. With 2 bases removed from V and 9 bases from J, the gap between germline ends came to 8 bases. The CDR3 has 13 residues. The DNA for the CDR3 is TGCGCCAGCAGCCAACAGGGGAGTTCACCCCTCCACTTT. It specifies CASSQQGSSPLHF.

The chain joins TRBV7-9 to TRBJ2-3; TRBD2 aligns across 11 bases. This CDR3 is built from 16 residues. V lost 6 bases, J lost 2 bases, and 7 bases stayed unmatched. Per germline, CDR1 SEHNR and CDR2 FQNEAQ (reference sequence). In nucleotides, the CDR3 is TGTGCCAGCAGTATTATAGCGGGAGGGCCCACAGATACGCAGTATTTT. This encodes CASSIIAGGPTDTQYF.

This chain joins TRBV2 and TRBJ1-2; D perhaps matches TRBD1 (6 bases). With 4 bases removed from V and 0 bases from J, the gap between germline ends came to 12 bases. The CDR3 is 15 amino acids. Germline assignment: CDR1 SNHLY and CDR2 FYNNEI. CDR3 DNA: TGTGCCAGCAGTGGTTGGGACATCCCTAACTATGGCTACACCTTC. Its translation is CASSGWDIPNYGYTF. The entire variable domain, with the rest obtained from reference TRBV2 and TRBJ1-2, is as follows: EPEVTQTPSHQVTQMGQEVILRCVPISNHLYFYWYRQILGQKVEFLVSFYNNEISEKSEIFDDQFSVERPDGSNFTLKIRSTKLEDSAMYFCASSGWDIPNYGYTFGSGTRLTVV.

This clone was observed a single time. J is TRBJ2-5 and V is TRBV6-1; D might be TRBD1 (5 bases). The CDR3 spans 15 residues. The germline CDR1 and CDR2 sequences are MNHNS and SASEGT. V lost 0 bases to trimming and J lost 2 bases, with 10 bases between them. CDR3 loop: CASSEADSLQETQYF. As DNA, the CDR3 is TGTGCCAGCAGTGAAGCTGACAGCCTGCAAGAGACCCAGTACTTC.

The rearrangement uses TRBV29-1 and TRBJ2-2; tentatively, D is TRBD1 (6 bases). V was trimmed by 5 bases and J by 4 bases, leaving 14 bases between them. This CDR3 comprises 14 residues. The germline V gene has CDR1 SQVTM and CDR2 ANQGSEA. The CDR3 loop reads CSVLRGAGTGELFF. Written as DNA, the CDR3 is TGCAGCGTTCTCAGGGGCGCTGGCACCGGGGAGCTGTTTTTT.

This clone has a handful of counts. The DNA for the CDR3 is TGTGCCAGCAGTCCATCCGGAAACACCATATATTTT. It codes for CASSPSGNTIYF. The rearrangement links TRBV27 to TRBJ1-3; D unclear. Germline CDR1 MNHEY, CDR2 SMNVEV (reference sequence). The CDR3 has 12 amino acids. V shed 5 bases and J shed 4 bases, with 6 bases lying between them.

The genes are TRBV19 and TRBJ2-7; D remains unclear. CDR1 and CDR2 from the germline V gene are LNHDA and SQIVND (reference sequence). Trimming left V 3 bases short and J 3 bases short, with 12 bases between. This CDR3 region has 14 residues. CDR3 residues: CASSIGNYYYEQYF. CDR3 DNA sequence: TGTGCCAGTAGTATCGGTAATTACTACTACGAGCAGTACTTC. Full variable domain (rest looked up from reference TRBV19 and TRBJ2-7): DGGITQSPKYLFRKEGQNVTLSCEQNLNHDAMYWYRQDPGQGLRLIYYSQIVNDFQKGDIAEGYSVSREKKESFPLTVTSAQKNPTAFYLCASSIGNYYYEQYFGPGTRLTVT.

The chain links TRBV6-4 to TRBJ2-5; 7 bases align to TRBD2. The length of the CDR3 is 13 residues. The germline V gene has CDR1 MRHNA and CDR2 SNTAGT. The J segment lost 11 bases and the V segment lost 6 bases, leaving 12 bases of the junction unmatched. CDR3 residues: CASSPKPGGEQYF. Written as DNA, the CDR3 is TGTGCCAGCAGCCCTAAACCTGGGGGGGAGCAGTACTTC.

The CDR3 sequence: CASSWTGNNEQFF. CDR3 DNA sequence: TGCGCCAGCAGCTGGACAGGCAACAATGAGCAGTTCTTC. The J gene is TRBJ2-1, the V gene TRBV5-1; 7 bases agree with TRBD1. Germline CDR1 is SGHRS and CDR2 is YFSETQ. The V and J ends lost 3 bases and 5 bases, in that order; junction bases with no gene match: 2. CDR3 length: 13 amino acids.

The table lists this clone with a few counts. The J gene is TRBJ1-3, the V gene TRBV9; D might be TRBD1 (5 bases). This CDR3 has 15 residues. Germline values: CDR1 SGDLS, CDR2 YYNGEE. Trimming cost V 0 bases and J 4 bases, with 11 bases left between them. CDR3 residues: CASSVDGGEGNTIYF. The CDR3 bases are TGTGCCAGCAGCGTAGACGGGGGGGAAGGAAACACCATATATTTT.

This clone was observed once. CDR3: CASSRQGQGQPQHF. The CDR3 DNA reads TGTGCCAGCAGCCGACAGGGTCAAGGTCAGCCCCAGCATTTT. This chain connects TRBV7-2 to TRBJ1-5; 7 positions agree with TRBD1. CDR1 and CDR2 from the germline V gene are SGHTA and FQGNSA. The CDR3 is 14 residues long. V lost 5 bases, J lost 6 bases, and 7 bases stayed unmatched.

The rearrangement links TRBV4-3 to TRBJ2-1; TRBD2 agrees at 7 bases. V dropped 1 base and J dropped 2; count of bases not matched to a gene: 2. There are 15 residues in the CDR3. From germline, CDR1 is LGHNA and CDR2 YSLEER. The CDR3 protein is CASSQGLAAYNEQFF. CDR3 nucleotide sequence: TGCGCCAGCAGCCAAGGACTAGCAGCCTACAATGAGCAGTTCTTC.

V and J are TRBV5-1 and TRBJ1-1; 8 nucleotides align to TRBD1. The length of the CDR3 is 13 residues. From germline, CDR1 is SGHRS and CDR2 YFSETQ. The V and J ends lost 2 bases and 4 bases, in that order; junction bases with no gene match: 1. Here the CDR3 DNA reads TGCGCCAGCAGCTTTACAGGGGGCACTGAAGCTTTCTTT. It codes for CASSFTGGTEAFF.

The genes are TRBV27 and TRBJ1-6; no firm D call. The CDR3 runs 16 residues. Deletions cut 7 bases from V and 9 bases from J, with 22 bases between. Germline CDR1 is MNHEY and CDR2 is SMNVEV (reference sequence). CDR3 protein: CASIPTAGSKGSPLHF. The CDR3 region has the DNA TGTGCCAGCATACCGACTGCTGGGAGTAAGGGTTCACCCCTCCACTTT.